Following are 32 T cell receptor beta chains from one sample sequenced in a study of PD-L1 blockade in urothelial cancer. Time point defined: pretreatment peripheral blood. The data were produced by immunoSEQ multiplex PCR, yet TCRdb's version contains in-frame clones alone and is incomplete. Among 95,000 to 100,000 clones listed, around nine tenths were seen once. Sequencing used PBMCs, obtained around atezolizumab (anti-PD-L1) treatment. All receptors come from a man in his 60s with urothelial cancer.

This chain connects TRBV7-2 to TRBJ2-3; the D gene is possibly TRBD1 (6 bases). The germline V gene has CDR1 SGHTA and CDR2 FQGNSA. V was pared by 5 bases and J by 5 bases, with 8 bases between. CDR3 length: 12 residues. The CDR3 DNA reads as TGTGCCAGCAGCCCAGGGGTAGATACGCAGTATTTT. Protein product: CASSPGVDTQYF.

DNA of the CDR3: TGTGCCAGCAGCTTAGTAAGCGGCGGGGATTCCTACGAGCAGTACTTC. Its translation: CASSLVSGGDSYEQYF. The genes are TRBV7-2 and TRBJ2-7, with D maybe TRBD2 (6 bases). Germline assignment: CDR1 SGHTA and CDR2 FQGNSA. V lost 1 base to trimming and J lost 1 base, with 14 bases between them. This CDR3 is built from 16 residues.

The chain carries TRBV5-4 and TRBJ2-5; 7 bases are shared with TRBD2. The CDR3 covers 17 residues. Germline CDR1 reads SGHNT; CDR2 reads YYREEE (reference sequence). Trimming cost V 2 bases and J 2 bases; bases outside gene matches: 12. The CDR3 nucleotides are TGTGCCAGCAGCTTATGGGGAGGGGATCGCGGTCAAGAGACCCAGTACTTC. It translates to CASSLWGGDRGQETQYF.

CDR3 region: CASSFQGRNTGELFF. The CDR3 nucleotides are TGTGCCAGCAGCTTTCAGGGGAGGAACACCGGGGAGCTGTTTTTT. This chain connects TRBV5-6 to TRBJ2-2; possibly TRBD1 for D (6 bases). Germline CDR1 and CDR2: SGHDT and YYEEEE. The length of the CDR3 is 15 residues. Trimming took 2 bases from V and 1 from J, leaving 9 bases between them.

This chain links TRBV13 with TRBJ2-2, with a weak D call TRBD2 (6 bases). Trimming pared 8 bases from V and 6 bases from J, leaving 7 bases between. This CDR3 has 11 residues. Looked up from germline, CDR1 is PRHDT and CDR2 is FYEKMQ (reference sequence). The DNA of the CDR3 is TGTGCCAGCGGAGGGGCCGGGGAGCTGTTTTTT. It codes for CASGGAGELFF.

The J gene is TRBJ2-1, the V gene TRBV9; 9 bases are a match to TRBD2. The germline gives CDR1 SGDLS, CDR2 YYNGEE. V lost 0 bases and J lost 9; bases outside the gene matches: 1. The CDR3 length is 13 residues. CDR3 sequence: CASSVVAGVEQFF. CDR3 DNA sequence: TGTGCCAGCAGCGTAGTAGCGGGAGTTGAGCAGTTCTTC.

The chain carries TRBV5-4 and TRBJ2-1; 12 bases match TRBD2. Losses at the gene ends were 4 bases for V and 4 bases for J; bases not matched to a gene: 3. Germline CDR1 SGHNT, CDR2 YYREEE (reference sequence). The CDR3 covers 15 residues. CDR3 bases: TGTGCCAGCAGCCAAGGACTAGCGGGGTACAATGAGCAGTTCTTC. Residues: CASSQGLAGYNEQFF.

This chain uses TRBV6-1 with TRBJ1-1; the match to TRBD1 covers 8 bases. This CDR3 has 15 residues. The germline gives CDR1 MNHNS, CDR2 SASEGT. V was clipped by 2 bases and J by 1 base; unmatched bases: 3. CDR3 DNA: TGTGCCAGCAGTGAACGGCAGGGGGCGAACACTGAAGCTTTCTTT. Protein product: CASSERQGANTEAFF.

This clone was detected once. The gene calls are TRBV27 and TRBJ2-7; weak D call: TRBD1 (6 bases). The CDR3 spans 13 residues. CDR1 is MNHEY and CDR2 is SMNVEV in the germline V gene (reference sequence). V dropped 10 bases and J dropped 5 bases, with 18 bases sitting between them. CDR3 sequence (DNA): TGTGCCACTACAGGGACGTCCCCCCACGAGCAGTACTTC. It translates to CATTGTSPHEQYF.

Notes on this clone: Other DNA sequences in this sample translate to the same CDR3. CDR3 DNA: TGTGCCAGTAGTATACGACCGGGAGCTAATGAAAAACTGTTTTTT. Its protein product is CASSIRPGANEKLFF. The chain recombines TRBV19 with TRBJ1-4; D remains ambiguous. V was shortened by 2 bases and J by 3 bases, with 10 bases between the two germline ends. The CDR3 is made up of 15 amino acids. Germline CDR1 is LNHDA and CDR2 is SQIVND (reference sequence).

The chain has TRBV18 and TRBJ1-2; TRBD1 matches 7 bases. J lost 2 bases, V lost 6 bases, and 3 bases had no gene match. Germline CDR1 and CDR2: KGHSH and LQKENI. The CDR3 is made up of 13 amino acids. This CDR3 is CASSTGENYGYTF. CDR3 in DNA: TGTGCCAGCTCCACAGGGGAGAACTATGGCTACACCTTC.

This clone appeared once. V is TRBV7-2 and J is TRBJ2-3; 11 nucleotides line up with TRBD2. The V segment lost 5 bases and the J segment 6 bases; nucleotides outside the gene matches: 7. This CDR3 contains 15 residues. Germline CDR1 is SGHTA and CDR2 is FQGNSA. DNA of the CDR3: TGTGCCAGCAGCGCGACTAGCGGGGAATGGGATACGCAGTATTTT. As protein: CASSATSGEWDTQYF.

J is TRBJ2-3 and V is TRBV12-2; the D call TRBD2 from the table was never checked on the DNA. TRBV12-2 counts as a pseudogene. The CDR3 has 17 residues. The CDR3 here is CASRLDWGAMLVDTQYF. The CDR3 region has the DNA TGTGCAAGTCGCTTAGATTGGGGAGCGATGTTGGTAGATACGCAGTATTTT.

This chain uses TRBV6-5 with TRBJ2-5; D perhaps matches TRBD1 (6 bases). V was clipped by 2 bases and J by 4 bases, with 14 bases between them. Germline V gives CDR1 MNHEY, CDR2 SVGAGI. The CDR3 runs to 15 residues. CDR3 in amino acids: CASSYGSPRGETQYF. The CDR3 DNA follows: TGTGCCAGCAGTTACGGCTCGCCCAGGGGAGAGACCCAGTACTTC.

The chain links TRBV7-9 to TRBJ1-6; D gene ambiguous. CDR1 SEHNR and CDR2 FQNEAQ come from the germline V gene (reference sequence). With 1 base removed from V and 0 bases from J, the gap between germline ends came to 10 bases. This CDR3 contains 17 residues. CDR3 in DNA: TGTGCCAGCAGCTTAGTTACCGGGAGCTCCTATAATTCACCCCTCCACTTT. It encodes CASSLVTGSSYNSPLHF.

This clone was counted once. The CDR3 loop reads CASSLKSSGALGYTF. DNA of the CDR3: TGTGCCAGCAGCTTAAAGTCGTCTGGGGCCCTGGGCTACACCTTC. This chain connects TRBV7-2 to TRBJ1-2, with a weak D call TRBD1 (5 bases). Germline-derived CDR1 and CDR2 are SGHTA and FQGNSA. The CDR3 spans 15 residues. V gave up 2 bases and J gave up 8 bases, with 18 bases separating them.

V gene TRBV13 combines with J gene TRBJ2-3; 10 nucleotides align to TRBD1. Germline CDR1 PRHDT, CDR2 FYEKMQ (reference sequence). The length of the CDR3 is 15 residues. Trimming at V came to 6 bases and at J to 2 bases, leaving 5 bases not matched to a gene. CDR3 nucleotide sequence: TGTGCCAGCAGGGGACAGGGGTTGTTCACAGATACGCAGTATTTT. Its protein is CASRGQGLFTDTQYF.

The chain has TRBV9 and TRBJ2-3; possibly TRBD1 for D (5 bases). Germline loops: CDR1 SGDLS, CDR2 YYNGEE. The CDR3 has 15 amino acids. V dropped 3 bases and J dropped 0 bases, with 11 bases sitting between them. The CDR3 sequence is CASSAGPDSTDTQYF. Written as DNA, the CDR3 is TGTGCCAGCAGCGCAGGGCCTGATAGCACAGATACGCAGTATTTT.

The V and J genes are TRBV7-3 and TRBJ1-5; D is uncertain. Trimming removed 5 bases at V and 1 base at J, with 15 bases between. CDR3 size: 16 residues. Germline values: CDR1 SGHTA, CDR2 FQGTGA. The CDR3 reads CASSERTAASNQPQHF. CDR3 DNA sequence: TGTGCCAGCAGCGAAAGAACAGCCGCAAGCAATCAGCCCCAGCATTTT.

The chain employs TRBV10-3 and TRBJ1-2, with D uncertain. The germline gives CDR1 ENHRY, CDR2 SYGVKD. Trimming stripped 6 bases from V and 3 bases from J, with 11 bases between. The CDR3 sequence is 13 residues long. CDR3 region: CAIREGSDYGYTF. Written as DNA, the CDR3 is TGTGCCATCAGGGAGGGTTCGGACTATGGCTACACCTTC.

The chain employs TRBV28 and TRBJ1-5; perhaps TRBD1 as D (6 bases). Germline V gives CDR1 MDHEN, CDR2 SYDVKM. The CDR3 runs 13 residues. The germline V and J ends were trimmed by 10 bases and 3 bases, with 13 bases remaining between them. CDR3 DNA sequence: TGTGCCACCACGAGGGGGAACAATCAGCCCCAGCATTTT. Translating gives CATTRGNNQPQHF.

The V and J genes are TRBV29-1 and TRBJ2-1, with 8 bases identical to TRBD1. The germline CDR1 and CDR2 sequences are SQVTM and ANQGSEA. The CDR3 sequence is 12 residues long. V lost 8 bases and J lost 7; bases outside the gene matches: 7. CDR3 in amino acids: CSFGTGLNEQFF. DNA for the CDR3: TGCAGCTTTGGGACAGGCCTTAATGAGCAGTTCTTC.

The chain uses TRBV20-1 and TRBJ2-4; D is possibly TRBD1 (5 bases). The CDR3 loop spans 11 amino acids. The germline V and J ends were trimmed by 5 bases and 4 bases, with 6 bases remaining between them. The germline CDR1 and CDR2 sequences are DFQATT and SNEGSKA (reference sequence). The CDR3: CSARQKNIQYF. The CDR3 bases are TGCAGTGCTCGACAGAAAAACATTCAGTACTTC.

This clone was detected only once. This sequence joins TRBV7-2 and TRBJ1-2; no clear D. Trimming left V 6 bases short and J 0 bases short, with 8 bases between. This CDR3 contains 13 residues. In germline, CDR1 is SGHTA, CDR2 FQGNSA. CDR3 sequence (DNA): TGTGCCAGCAGTTCCAGGACTAACTATGGCTACACCTTC. Translating it yields CASSSRTNYGYTF.

The V and J genes are TRBV7-9 and TRBJ1-1; D gene uncertain. V was pared by 5 bases and J by 1 base, with 8 bases between. Germline V gene data show CDR1 as SEHNR and CDR2 as FQNEAQ (reference sequence). CDR3 length equals 13 residues. The CDR3 loop is CASSVTENTEAFF. CDR3 DNA: TGTGCCAGCAGCGTCACAGAGAACACTGAAGCTTTCTTT.

The sample holds one count of this clone. The rearrangement uses TRBV6-5 and TRBJ1-1; D is uncertain. Trimming shortened V by 7 bases and J by 4 bases, and 7 bases separated the two germline ends. The CDR3 sequence is 11 residues long. CDR1 and CDR2 (germline): MNHEY, SVGAGI. CDR3 nucleotide sequence: TGTGCCAGCAACAGTGGCACTGAAGCTTTCTTT. Translating it yields CASNSGTEAFF.

The V gene is TRBV28, the J gene TRBJ1-5, with D tentatively TRBD1 (6 bases). The CDR3 consists of 16 residues. From germline, CDR1 is MDHEN and CDR2 SYDVKM. The V gene lost 6 bases and the J gene lost 1 base, with 16 bases spanning the gap. The chain's CDR3 is CASSSLGTQSNQPQHF. The CDR3 region has the DNA TGTGCCAGCAGCTCATTAGGGACACAAAGCAATCAGCCCCAGCATTTT.

Only one count was recorded for this clone. V usage is TRBV7-9 and J usage is TRBJ2-1; D is perhaps TRBD2 (7 bases). V lost 4 bases, J lost 6 bases, and 28 bases lay in between. This CDR3 comprises 19 residues. The germline V gene has CDR1 SEHNR and CDR2 FQNEAQ (reference sequence). As DNA, the CDR3 is TGTGCCAGCAGCTCGCTTAGGGGGGGTCCGGGGCTGAGGGGCAATGAGCAGTTCTTC. It specifies CASSSLRGGPGLRGNEQFF.

This rearrangement joins TRBV7-3 to TRBJ2-5; 7 positions match TRBD1. There are 15 residues in the CDR3. Per the germline V gene, CDR1 is SGHTA and CDR2 is FQGTGA. V shed 0 bases, J shed 0 bases, and the junction held 1 base outside the gene matches. The CDR3 sequence: CASSLTGTDQETQYF. In nucleotides, the CDR3 is TGTGCCAGCAGCTTAACCGGGACAGACCAAGAGACCCAGTACTTC.

The chain is built from TRBV28 and TRBJ2-3; 9 positions agree with TRBD2. The CDR3 runs 14 residues. Trimming removed 6 bases from V and 2 bases from J; junction bases left unmatched: 3. CDR1 is MDHEN and CDR2 is SYDVKM in the germline V gene. The CDR3 loop reads CASRRGGDTDTQYF. The CDR3 nucleotides read TGTGCCAGCAGGCGGGGGGGGGACACAGATACGCAGTATTTT.

The rearrangement uses TRBV4-2 and TRBJ1-5; no definite D call. This CDR3 has 14 amino acids. Deletions cut 2 bases from V and 4 bases from J, with 9 bases between. The germline V gene has CDR1 LGHNA and CDR2 YNFKEQ. The CDR3 DNA follows: TGTGCCAGCAGCCAAAAAACTGCTAATCAGCCCCAGCATTTT. It specifies CASSQKTANQPQHF.

The chain joins TRBV28 to TRBJ1-2; possibly TRBD1 for D (6 bases). The germline gives CDR1 MDHEN, CDR2 SYDVKM. The CDR3 has 13 residues. Trimming took 6 bases from V and 2 from J, leaving 10 bases between them. In nucleotides, the CDR3 is TGTGCCAGCAGATATGGACAGAACTATGGCTACACCTTC. This encodes CASRYGQNYGYTF.